Below, 25 T cell receptor delta chains from the same sample are listed, as sequenced in a study of delta chains in infants with herpesvirus infections. Gamma-chain- and delta-chain-specific primers converted PBMC RNA into TCR cDNA. TCRdb re-called the RT-PCR reads with CATT. The data contain around 1,000 delta-chain clones, approximately 31% of them singletons. Sequenced here: peripheral blood, sampled at time point 3 of longitudinal follow-up. Receptor source: a human donor who was a Ugandan infant, either HIV-exposed or HIV-unexposed (not recorded which).

In its sample, this clone is large. The sample carries other DNA sequences with the same CDR3. The chain links TRDV1 to TRDJ1; D perhaps matches TRDD2 (5 bases). CDR3 length: 20 residues. Germline V CDR1 and CDR2: TSWWSYY, QGS. Trimming pared 1 base from V and 0 bases from J, leaving 24 bases between. The CDR3 DNA is TGTGCTCTTGGGGAACGGTCAGGCCCTACACGTCAACGGGACACCGATAAACTCATCTTT. Its protein is CALGERSGPTRQRDTDKLIF.

This clone has more than one count but fewer than ten. A far bigger clonotype differs at one base, so this is likely a read error. Other nucleotide sequences in the sample specify the same CDR3. J is TRDJ1 and V is TRAV38-2/DV8; D is possibly TRDD3 (6 bases). CDR1 and CDR2 from the germline V gene are TSESDYY and QEAYKQQN. The length of the CDR3 is 14 residues. In nucleotides, the CDR3 is TGTGCTTATTATCACGGCGGATACACTGATAAACTCATCTTT. It is translated as CAYYHGGYTDKLIF.

Only a few counts were recorded for this clone. V usage is TRDV1 and J usage is TRDJ1, with 7 positions matching TRDD3. This CDR3 is built from 20 residues. Germline loops: CDR1 TSWWSYY, CDR2 QGS. V dropped 7 bases and J dropped 0; count of bases not matched to a gene: 23. The CDR3 is CALALGALISGGRYTDKLIF. CDR3 DNA: TGTGCTCTTGCCCTGGGGGCTTTAATCTCTGGGGGCCGATACACCGATAAACTCATCTTT.

The gene calls are TRDV1 and TRDJ1; 7 positions match TRDD3. The ends lost 0 bases at V and 8 bases at J; junction bases unmatched: 21. Germline CDR1 is TSWWSYY and CDR2 is QGS. The CDR3 has 19 amino acids. Written as DNA, the CDR3 is TGTGCTCTTGGGGAACTAAAGGGCCTTCTAACCATGTACTGGGGAAAACTCATCTTT. Its translation: CALGELKGLLTMYWGKLIF.

In this sample, this clone is medium-sized. In DNA form, the CDR3 reads TGTGCTCTTGGGCTGCAACCCTTCCTATTTCGGGACAACACCGATAAACTCATCTTT. Translating gives CALGLQPFLFRDNTDKLIF. The chain couples TRDV1 to TRDJ1; 8 nucleotides line up with TRDD2. Trimming cost V 5 bases and J 0 bases; bases outside gene matches: 17. The CDR3 runs to 19 residues. The germline V gene has CDR1 TSWWSYY and CDR2 QGS.

The rearrangement joins TRDV1 to TRDJ1; tentatively, D is TRDD3 (8 bases). This CDR3 has 21 amino acids. V was clipped by 0 bases and J by 2 bases, with 28 bases between them. CDR1 and CDR2 from the germline V gene are TSWWSYY and QGS. The CDR3 sequence is CALGELDIFPTHTGGTDKLIF. As DNA, the CDR3 is TGTGCTCTTGGGGAACTAGATATTTTTCCTACCCATACTGGGGGTACCGATAAACTCATCTTT.

On this clone: With a far larger clone one base away, a read error is the likely cause. The chain employs TRDV1 and TRDJ1; TRDD3 aligns across 12 bases. This CDR3 contains 24 residues. With 4 bases clipped from V and 0 bases from J, the junction kept 27 bases outside the gene matches. The germline V gene has CDR1 TSWWSYY and CDR2 QGS. The CDR3 reads CALGGPFLHSYWGIPAPYTDKLIF. The CDR3 nucleotides are TGTGCTCTTGGGGGACCCTTCCTTCACTCCTACTGGGGGATACCAGCTCCCTACACCGATAAACTCATCTTT.

A single count supports this clone. V is TRDV2 and J is TRDJ3; TRDD3 matches at 9 bases. V lost 0 bases, J lost 0 bases, and 11 bases stayed unmatched. CDR3 length: 21 residues. From germline, CDR1 is GEAIGNYY and CDR2 EKD. CDR3 in DNA: TGTGCCTGTGACACCGCCTTTACTGGGGGAGCAAGCTCCTGGGACACCCGACAGATGTTTTTC. Translating it yields CACDTAFTGGASSWDTRQMFF.

Notes on this clone: A single base is all that separates this from a far larger clone, so a read error is likely. The J gene is TRDJ1, the V gene TRDV3; no clear D gene. This CDR3 is 12 amino acids long. The germline V and J ends were trimmed by 3 bases and 1 base, with 9 bases remaining between them. In germline, CDR1 is TVYSNPD, CDR2 GDNSRS (reference sequence). As DNA, the CDR3 is TGTGCCTTGTTTGTGGCCACCGATAAACTCATCTTT. Protein product: CALFVATDKLIF.

By share of the sample, this clone is medium-sized (0.01 to 0.1%). The same CDR3 is also encoded by other DNA sequences in this sample. The chain uses TRAV14/DV4 and TRDJ1; 13 bases line up with TRDD3. The CDR3 covers 23 residues. Per germline, CDR1 TSDPSYG and CDR2 QGSYDQQN (reference sequence). The CDR3 sequence: CALTDDGTTYGTGGYEATDKLIF. In DNA, the CDR3 is TGTGCTCTGACCGATGATGGAACTACGTATGGGACTGGGGGATACGAAGCCACCGATAAACTCATCTTT.

Concerning this clone itself: With a far larger clone one base away, a read error is the likely cause. Other DNA sequences of this sample code for an identical CDR3. This rearrangement joins TRDV1 to TRDJ1, with TRDD3 as a possible D gene (6 bases). The CDR3 extends over 19 amino acids. Germline V CDR1 and CDR2: TSWWSYY, QGS. CDR3 sequence reads: CALENPGGTYGGYTDKLIF. The CDR3 DNA is TGTGCCCTGGAGAACCCAGGGGGGACGTATGGGGGGTACACCGATAAACTCATCTTT.

In its sample, this clone is medium-sized. The chain recombines TRDV1 with TRDJ1; 7 bases fit TRDD3. Germline V gene sequence: CDR1 TSWWSYY, CDR2 QGS. CDR3 length: 23 amino acids. V lost 0 bases and J lost 0; bases outside the gene matches: 25. The CDR3 region is CALGELASRGDVRIRLYTDKLIF. DNA for the CDR3: TGTGCTCTTGGGGAACTAGCTTCTAGGGGGGATGTCCGTATCCGCTTGTACACCGATAAACTCATCTTT.

Judged by abundance, this clone is large. In the same sample, other DNA sequences code for this CDR3. The CDR3 loop reads CAASAPPSFWGIKTDKLIF. CDR3 sequence (DNA): TGTGCAGCAAGCGCGCCCCCCTCGTTCTGGGGGATAAAGACCGATAAACTCATCTTT. J is TRDJ1 and V is TRAV29/DV5; 10 bases line up with TRDD3. The J segment lost 2 bases and the V segment lost 0 bases, leaving 16 bases of the junction unmatched. This CDR3 spans 19 amino acids. Germline V lookup: CDR1 NSMFDY, CDR2 ISSIKDK.

The genes are TRDV1 and TRDJ1, with TRDD1 as a possible D gene (5 bases). Per germline, CDR1 TSWWSYY and CDR2 QGS. Trimming took off 4 bases at V and 2 bases at J, with 29 bases between the two ends. The CDR3 has 20 residues. The CDR3 is CALGGGDFQDLKLGTDKLIF. CDR3 nucleotide sequence: TGTGCTCTTGGGGGAGGCGATTTCCAGGATCTGAAATTGGGTACCGATAAACTCATCTTT.

This clone turned up a few times. This rearrangement joins TRDV2 to TRDJ1, with 9 bases matching TRDD3. The germline V gene encodes CDR1 GEAIGNYY and CDR2 EKD. Trimming cost V 0 bases and J 6 bases; bases outside gene matches: 16. The length of the CDR3 is 18 residues. This CDR3 reads CACDTVGTGGPLAHKLIF. As DNA, the CDR3 is TGTGCCTGTGACACCGTGGGTACTGGGGGACCCTTAGCCCATAAACTCATCTTT.

As to this clone: It may be a read error: a sequence one base away is much more abundant. Additional DNA sequences in this sample encode the identical CDR3. The chain is built from TRDV1 and TRDJ4; a possible D gene is TRDD3 (6 bases). The CDR3 extends over 20 amino acids. Germline V gives CDR1 TSWWSYY, CDR2 QGS. V lost 2 bases and J 8 bases, leaving 36 bases between the germline ends. The DNA for the CDR3 is TGTGCTCTTGGGGAAAGGGGTGGCCCTTCTTGTACTGGGAGTAGGACACCACTGATCTTT. It is translated as CALGERGGPSCTGSRTPLIF.

Worth noting for this clone: With only one base between it and a far larger clone, this is likely a read error. The sample holds other DNA sequences that translate to the same CDR3. CDR3 loop: CALGHTGGINDKLIF. For the CDR3, the DNA is TGTGCTCTTGGACACACTGGGGGGATAAACGATAAACTCATCTTT. The chain has TRDV1 and TRDJ1, with 8 positions matching TRDD3. Germline V gene sequence: CDR1 TSWWSYY, CDR2 QGS. The CDR3 sequence is 15 residues long. The V segment lost 6 bases and the J segment 4 bases; nucleotides outside the gene matches: 10.

By frequency in the sample, this clone is large (0.1 to 1%). The sample contains more than one DNA sequence encoding this CDR3. The J gene is TRDJ1, the V gene TRDV1, with D unclear. CDR3 length: 16 amino acids. V lost 5 bases and J lost 1, with 17 bases in between. Germline V lookup: CDR1 TSWWSYY, CDR2 QGS. The CDR3 sequence: CALGNRIPWTTDKLIF. CDR3 DNA sequence: TGTGCTCTTGGGAATCGAATCCCCTGGACCACCGATAAACTCATCTTT.

The V call is TRAV23/DV6, the J call TRDJ1; possibly TRDD3 for D (5 bases). The CDR3 is 11 residues long. Germline CDR1 reads NTAFDY; CDR2 reads IRPDVSE (reference sequence). The CDR3 nucleotides are TGTGCCGTGGGGCGATCCGATAAACTCATCTTT. The encoded protein is CAVGRSDKLIF. Full variable domain (remainder filled in from reference TRAV23/DV6 and TRDJ1): QQQVKQSPQSLIVQKGGISIINCAYENTAFDYFPWYQQFPGKGPALLIAIRPDVSEKKEGRFTISFNKSAKQFSLHIMDSQPGDSATYFCAVGRSDKLIFGKGTRVTVEP.

This clone was counted between two and nine times. The chain recombines TRDV2 with TRDJ1; tentative D call: TRDD3 (6 bases). The V and J ends lost 0 bases and 0 bases respectively, with 16 bases between them. The CDR3 is made up of 17 amino acids. Germline V gives CDR1 GEAIGNYY, CDR2 EKD. The DNA of the CDR3 is TGTGCCTGTGACACCCATCCTGGGGCCAAATACACCGATAAACTCATCTTT. Residues: CACDTHPGAKYTDKLIF.

Sample share makes this clone medium-sized. The chain recombines TRDV1 with TRDJ1; maybe TRDD2 (8 bases). The CDR3 is 19 residues long. With 3 bases removed from V and 5 bases from J, the gap between germline ends came to 28 bases. Per germline, CDR1 TSWWSYY and CDR2 QGS. The CDR3 sequence: CALGDPFLVGVGIWDKLIF. The CDR3, as DNA: TGTGCTCTTGGGGACCCCTTCCTAGTAGGGGTGGGGATATGGGATAAACTCATCTTT.

This clone is medium-sized (0.01 to 0.1%) by share. The rearrangement joins TRDV2 to TRDJ1; TRDD3 agrees at 8 bases. Trimming cost V 3 bases and J 2 bases; bases outside gene matches: 13. This CDR3 has 17 amino acids. The germline gives CDR1 GEAIGNYY, CDR2 EKD. This CDR3 reads CACDALGEKYATDKLIF. In DNA form, the CDR3 reads TGTGCCTGTGACGCCCTGGGGGAAAAATACGCGACCGATAAACTCATCTTT.

This clone is medium-sized by share. V gene TRDV1 combines with J gene TRDJ1; D is possibly TRDD3 (6 bases). V was cut by 4 bases and J by 0 bases, with 21 bases left in between. Germline values: CDR1 TSWWSYY, CDR2 QGS. The CDR3 consists of 18 residues. The CDR3 coding sequence is TGTGCTCTTGGGGTGCCCTTTCGCCGGCTGGGGTACACCGATAAACTCATCTTT. Its translation is CALGVPFRRLGYTDKLIF.

Remarks on this clone: A much more abundant neighbour one base away suggests this may be a read error. The sample holds other DNA sequences that translate to the same CDR3. The chain employs TRAV29/DV5 and TRDJ1; perhaps TRDD3 as D (7 bases). Germline CDR1 and CDR2: NSMFDY and ISSIKDK. The CDR3 has 21 residues. CDR3 region: CAASAKVGDLPTYSDTDKLIF. In DNA, the CDR3 is TGCGCAGCAAGCGCGAAGGTGGGGGACCTTCCGACCTACTCTGACACCGATAAACTCATCTTT.

This clone is labeled as medium-sized. The rearrangement uses TRDV2 and TRDJ1; 13 positions agree with TRDD3. CDR3 length equals 19 residues. With V trimmed by 0 bases and J by 4 bases, 13 bases remained unmatched. Germline-derived CDR1 and CDR2 are GEAIGNYY and EKD. CDR3: CACDTVLGDTSRLGDKLIF. For the CDR3, the DNA is TGTGCCTGTGACACCGTACTGGGGGATACGAGTCGGTTGGGCGATAAACTCATCTTT.